This T cell receptor beta chain comes out of a study of CXCR3-negative and CXCR3-positive naive CD8 T cells. Study-level information: TRB reads totalled about 130 million, about 1.5 +/- 0.3 million per library.

Notes on this clonotype: Its target is not known.

Overall study results and limits: Diversity proved comparably high across both naive subsets and much lower in memory CD8+ cells. TRB CDR3 hydrophobicity was greater in CXCR3-positive naive cells than in CXCR3-negative naive cells.

From germline, CDR1 is DFQATT and CDR2 SNEGSKA (reference sequence). The CDR3 runs 15 residues. With UMI labels, 5' RACE was used to prepare the TRB cDNA libraries. For each CDR3 protein, TCRdb gives one entry from its re-call of the 5' RACE reads, without DNA. The repertoire table contains about 150,000 distinct CDR3 sequences. CD45RO-CCR7+CD27+CD95- defined naive CD8+ T cells. Source material: naive CXCR3+ CD8+ T cells from blood. Subset reported: CD45RO-CCR7+CD27+CD95- naive CD8+ T cells expressing CXCR3 (TNR3+). The rearrangement uses TRBV20-1 and TRBJ2-1; TCRdb proposes TRBD2, but this gene call is untestable without DNA. This receptor was obtained from a human donor in good health. Some clones in this sample may be carry-over from other donors' samples. This chain's CDR3 is CSARDAAGLPEEQFF.